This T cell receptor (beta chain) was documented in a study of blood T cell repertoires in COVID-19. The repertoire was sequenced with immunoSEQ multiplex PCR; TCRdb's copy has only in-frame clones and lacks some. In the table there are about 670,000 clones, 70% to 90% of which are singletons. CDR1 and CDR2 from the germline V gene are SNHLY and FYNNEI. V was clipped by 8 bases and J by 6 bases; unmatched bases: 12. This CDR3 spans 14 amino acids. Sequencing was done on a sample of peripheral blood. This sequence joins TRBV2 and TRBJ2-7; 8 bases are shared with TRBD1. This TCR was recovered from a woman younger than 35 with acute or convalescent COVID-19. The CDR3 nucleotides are TGTGCCAGCTTGTGGGAGTCAGGGGGCAGCGAGCAGTACTTC. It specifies CASLWESGGSEQYF. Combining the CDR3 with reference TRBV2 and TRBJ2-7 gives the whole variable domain EPEVTQTPSHQVTQMGQEVILRCVPISNHLYFYWYRQILGQKVEFLVSFYNNEISEKSEIFDDQFSVERPDGSNFTLKIRSTKLEDSAMYFCASLWESGGSEQYFGPGTRLTVT.